A single sample gave rise to the 27 T cell receptor beta chains below, sequenced in a study of T-cell memory formation after mild COVID-19. TCRdb re-analysed the 5' RACE reads in MiXCR, keeping a single row per CDR3 protein. The sample carries a few hundred thousand distinct CDR3 sequences, roughly 14% recorded once. Material: PBMCs or a T cell subset sorted from them (not recorded which). The receptors come from a man aged 18 to 30 who had mild COVID-19 (a few samples of this study predate the infection). Cell type and time point are not known.

V usage is TRBV5-1 and J usage is TRBJ1-2, with 12 bases matching TRBD1. This CDR3 spans 16 amino acids. Losses at the gene ends were 0 bases for V and 7 bases for J; bases not matched to a gene: 7. Germline lookup yields CDR1 SGHRS and CDR2 YFSETQ. CDR3 region: CASSLDTGQGASGYTF. For the CDR3, the DNA is TGCGCCAGCAGCTTGGACACGGGACAGGGGGCGAGTGGCTACACCTTC.

In the case of this clonotype: The junction departs from the called germline gene at one end, perhaps through a read error. The CDR3 loop is CASSLGRRGETQYF. The CDR3 DNA follows: TGTGCTAGCAGCTTGGGCCGCCGAGGGGAGACCCAGTACTTC. The chain is built from TRBV7-7 and TRBJ2-5, with D perhaps TRBD2 (5 bases). The germline V gene encodes CDR1 SSHAT and CDR2 FNYEAQ (reference sequence). The CDR3 runs 14 residues.

The chain links TRBV6-2 or TRBV6-3 to TRBJ2-7; D remains unclear. Germline V lookup: CDR1 MNHEY, CDR2 SVGEGT. This CDR3 has 13 residues. The V gene lost 2 bases and the J gene lost 3 bases, with 8 bases spanning the gap. The CDR3 is CASSYGQNYEQYV. The CDR3 DNA reads TGTGCCAGCAGTTACGGGCAGAACTACGAGCAGTACGTC.

V usage is TRBV6-5 and J usage is TRBJ2-2; D remains unclear. CDR1 is MNHEY and CDR2 is SVGAGI in the germline V gene. The CDR3 spans 16 residues. V lost 6 bases to trimming and J lost 0 bases, with 14 bases between them. The CDR3 region has the DNA TGTGCCAGCAGCTACGACGGTGGTCCGAACACCGGGGAGCTGTTTTTT. Translated, it gives CASSYDGGPNTGELFF.

This clonotype occurred a few times. The chain joins TRBV7-8 to TRBJ1-5; the D is unclear. The CDR3 runs to 12 residues. Germline V gene lookup returns CDR1 SGHVS and CDR2 FQNEAQ. Trimming shortened V by 3 bases and J by 4 bases, and 4 bases separated the two germline ends. CDR3 nucleotide sequence: TGTGCCAGCAGCTTGTCTAATCAGCCCCAGCATTTT. Encoded protein: CASSLSNQPQHF.

This clonotype has a handful of counts. The chain has TRBV7-6 and TRBJ2-5; D gene unclear. This CDR3 contains 14 residues. Germline V gives CDR1 SGHVS, CDR2 FNYEAQ. V dropped 5 bases and J dropped 5 bases, with 15 bases sitting between them. CDR3 sequence (DNA): TGTGCCAGCAGCCCTCTTCATGTGGGTGAGACCCAGTACTTC. This translates into CASSPLHVGETQYF.

This clonotype was recorded many times. The chain recombines TRBV4-2 with TRBJ2-2; D gene uncertain. CDR1 is LGHNA and CDR2 is YNFKEQ in the germline V gene. V dropped 1 base and J dropped 5 bases, with 14 bases sitting between them. The CDR3 has 16 amino acids. This chain's CDR3 is CASSQGDRSETGELFF. CDR3 in DNA: TGTGCCAGCAGCCAAGGTGATAGGTCGGAGACCGGGGAGCTGTTTTTT.

The table lists this clonotype with many counts. The V and J genes are TRBV7-2 and TRBJ2-5; D is uncertain. The germline V and J ends were trimmed by 1 base and 2 bases, with 8 bases remaining between them. The CDR3 sequence is 14 residues long. Germline assignment: CDR1 SGHTA and CDR2 FQGNSA. CDR3 protein: CASSLGHGQETQYF. The CDR3 bases are TGTGCCAGCAGCTTAGGGCACGGTCAAGAGACCCAGTACTTC. The variable domain in full, completed from reference TRBV7-2 and TRBJ2-5, reads GAGVSQSPSNKVTEKGKDVELRCDPISGHTALYWYRQSLGQGLEFLIYFQGNSAPDKSGLPSDRFSAERTGGSVSTLTIQRTQQEDSAVYLCASSLGHGQETQYFGPGTRLLVL.

This clonotype was found a few times. The V call is TRBV24-1, the J call TRBJ1-5; a weak D match, TRBD1 (6 bases). In germline, CDR1 is KGHDR, CDR2 SFDVKD. This CDR3 comprises 20 residues. Trimming took 0 bases from V and 0 from J, leaving 20 bases between them. CDR3: CATSDLRGTPRGYSNQPQHF. The CDR3 DNA reads as TGTGCCACCAGTGATTTGCGGGGCACCCCGAGGGGGTATAGCAATCAGCCCCAGCATTTT.

This clonotype was seen more than once but under ten times. The CDR3 DNA reads as TGCGCCAGCGGAACCGACAGGGGGAACACTGAAGCTTTCTTT. This gives the protein CASGTDRGNTEAFF. J is TRBJ1-1 and V is TRBV5-1; 8 bases match TRBD1. CDR1 and CDR2 (germline): SGHRS, YFSETQ. This CDR3 region has 14 residues. V shed 7 bases and J 1 base; nucleotides not matched to a gene: 6.

In this sample, this clonotype turned up many times. V is TRBV7-3 and J is TRBJ2-2; D possibly matches TRBD1 or TRBD2 (5 bases each). This CDR3 spans 15 amino acids. Looked up from germline, CDR1 is SGHTA and CDR2 is FQGTGA. V shed 4 bases and J shed 6 bases, with 15 bases lying between them. In nucleotides, the CDR3 is TGTGCCAGCAGCTCCACGGTGGGGACGGCCGGGGAGCTGTTTTTT. Translated, it gives CASSSTVGTAGELFF.

The chain is built from TRBV12-3 or TRBV12-4 and TRBJ1-2, with D uncertain. The CDR3 totals 16 residues. The V and J ends lost 2 bases and 0 bases respectively, with 13 bases between them. This CDR3 is CASSLTTGSPNYGYTF. The CDR3 coding sequence is TGTGCCAGCAGTTTAACCACCGGCAGTCCTAACTATGGCTACACCTTC.

This clonotype was recorded a few times. V usage is TRBV6-5 and J usage is TRBJ2-5, with D tentatively TRBD1 or TRBD2 (6 bases each). Between the trimmed V and J ends, which lost 6 bases and 1 base, there was a span of 15 bases. Germline V gene sequence: CDR1 MNHEY, CDR2 SVGAGI. The CDR3 has 15 amino acids. Written as DNA, the CDR3 is TGTGCCAGCAGCCCCGTTGGGGGGCCCCAAGAGACCCAGTACTTC. Amino acids: CASSPVGGPQETQYF.

This clonotype was detected a few times. The chain has TRBV6-2 or TRBV6-3 and TRBJ2-3; TRBD1 agrees at 8 bases. J lost 4 bases, V lost 7 bases, and 10 bases had no gene match. This CDR3 spans 15 amino acids. Germline V CDR1 and CDR2: MNHEY, SVGEGT. The CDR3 here is CASTQDRVGADTQYF. CDR3 nucleotide sequence: TGTGCCAGCACCCAGGACAGGGTGGGGGCAGATACGCAGTATTTT.

This chain connects TRBV10-3 to TRBJ2-1; TRBD1 or TRBD2 may be the D gene (6 bases each). The CDR3 is 15 residues long. The germline CDR1 and CDR2 sequences are ENHRY and SYGVKD. Trimming took off 8 bases at V and 8 bases at J, with 22 bases between the two ends. The CDR3: CAIARRPGEADEQFF. Written as DNA, the CDR3 is TGTGCCATCGCACGCCGGCCAGGGGAGGCCGATGAGCAGTTCTTC.

This clonotype was counted ten times or more. The genes are TRBV28 and TRBJ2-3; 9 bases agree with TRBD2. The CDR3 covers 15 residues. Trimming cost V 6 bases and J 4 bases; bases outside gene matches: 8. Germline V gene lookup returns CDR1 MDHEN and CDR2 SYDVKM. The CDR3 loop reads CASSAGGARPDTQYF. The CDR3 nucleotides read TGTGCCAGCAGCGCGGGGGGGGCCAGACCAGATACGCAGTATTTT.

V and J are TRBV20-1 and TRBJ2-7; TRBD1 agrees at 7 bases. Looked up from germline, CDR1 is DFQATT and CDR2 is SNEGSKA (reference sequence). This CDR3 has 14 amino acids. Losses at the gene ends were 2 bases for V and 5 bases for J; bases not matched to a gene: 9. CDR3 bases: TGCAGTGCTAGAACGACAGGGTCAAGGAACGAGCAGTACGTC. Translated: CSARTTGSRNEQYV.

This clonotype has just a few counts. The chain links TRBV6-2 or TRBV6-3 to TRBJ2-3; D gene uncertain. The CDR3 has 15 amino acids. Germline lookup yields CDR1 MNHEY and CDR2 SVGEGT. Deletions cut 7 bases from V and 0 bases from J, with 14 bases between. Here the CDR3 DNA reads TGTGCCAGCATCGCGGACGGAACTAGCACAGATACGCAGTATTTT. Its protein product is CASIADGTSTDTQYF.

The chain carries TRBV5-1 and TRBJ2-3, with D maybe TRBD2 (6 bases). Germline V lookup: CDR1 SGHRS, CDR2 YFSETQ. Trimming pared 4 bases from V and 5 bases from J, leaving 14 bases between. CDR3 length equals 14 residues. CDR3 residues: CASSQREEGDTQYF. The CDR3 nucleotides are TGCGCCAGCAGCCAGAGGGAGGAGGGAGATACGCAGTATTTT. Based on the CDR3 plus reference TRBV5-1 and TRBJ2-3, the full variable domain is KAGVTQTPRYLIKTRGQQVTLSCSPISGHRSVSWYQQTPGQGLQFLFEYFSETQRNKGNFPGRFSGRQFSNSRSEMNVSTLELGDSALYLCASSQREEGDTQYFGPGTRLTVL.

The chain links TRBV10-3 to TRBJ2-7; the D call may be TRBD1 or TRBD2 (6 bases each). This CDR3 spans 15 amino acids. Germline V gene sequence: CDR1 ENHRY, CDR2 SYGVKD. Trimming removed 0 bases at V and 1 base at J, with 10 bases between. The CDR3 sequence: CAISESGGMSYEQYF. As DNA, the CDR3 is TGTGCCATCAGTGAGTCAGGGGGGATGTCCTACGAGCAGTACTTC.

Many counts were recorded for this clonotype. The V call is TRBV29-1, the J call TRBJ2-7, with D unclear. V lost 8 bases and J lost 2, with 13 bases in between. This CDR3 region has 12 residues. Germline V gene sequence: CDR1 SQVTM, CDR2 ANQGSEA. Written as DNA, the CDR3 is TGCAGCTTCTCGACCACCGCCTACGAGCAGTACTTC. As protein: CSFSTTAYEQYF.

The chain uses TRBV6-2 or TRBV6-3 and TRBJ2-1; TRBD1 matches 9 bases. This CDR3 is 16 amino acids long. Germline V gene data show CDR1 as MNHEY and CDR2 as SVGEGT. J lost 5 bases, V lost 6 bases, and 11 bases had no gene match. The CDR3 nucleotides read TGTGCCAGCAGGCGTCGACCGGGACAGGGAAACAATGAGCAGTTCTTC. Translated, it gives CASRRRPGQGNNEQFF.

The rearrangement joins TRBV11-2 to TRBJ2-1; the D call may be TRBD1 or TRBD2 (5 bases each). The length of the CDR3 is 16 residues. V was trimmed by 2 bases and J by 0 bases, leaving 11 bases between them. Germline CDR1 SGHAT, CDR2 FQNNGV. The CDR3 reads CASSLRGDSSYNEQFF. DNA of the CDR3: TGTGCCAGCAGCTTAAGAGGGGATAGCTCCTACAATGAGCAGTTCTTC.

This clonotype was seen ten or more times. The DNA of the CDR3 is TGCGCCAGCAGCTTGATCAGGGGGGGGGAGCAGTACGTC. Its translation: CASSLIRGGEQYV. This chain connects TRBV5-1 to TRBJ2-7, with D possibly being TRBD1 or TRBD2 (7 bases each). The germline V and J ends were trimmed by 1 base and 7 bases, with 12 bases remaining between them. Germline V gene sequence: CDR1 SGHRS, CDR2 YFSETQ. The CDR3 runs 13 residues.

This clonotype was picked up one time. The chain couples TRBV7-3 to TRBJ2-2, with 13 bases matching TRBD2. There are 17 residues in the CDR3. The germline gives CDR1 SGHTA, CDR2 FQGTGA. J was trimmed by 2 bases and V by 5 bases; bases with no gene match: 5. The CDR3 here is CASSMTSGGTNTGELFF. DNA of the CDR3: TGTGCCAGCAGCATGACTAGCGGGGGGACTAACACCGGGGAGCTGTTTTTT. Supplemented by reference TRBV7-3 and TRBJ2-2, the full variable domain reads GAGVSQTPSNKVTEKGKYVELRCDPISGHTALYWYRQSLGQGPEFLIYFQGTGAADDSGLPNDRFFAVRPEGSVSTLKIQRTERGDSAVYLCASSMTSGGTNTGELFFGEGSRLTVL.

The chain employs TRBV7-2 and TRBJ1-1; D unclear. The germline CDR1 and CDR2 sequences are SGHTA and FQGNSA. The CDR3 extends over 11 amino acids. V gave up 8 bases and J gave up 6 bases, with 10 bases separating them. CDR3 in amino acids: CASGGWAEAFF. The CDR3 coding sequence is TGTGCCAGCGGCGGTTGGGCTGAAGCTTTCTTT. The variable domain in full, with the rest retrieved from reference TRBV7-2 and TRBJ1-1, is GAGVSQSPSNKVTEKGKDVELRCDPISGHTALYWYRQSLGQGLEFLIYFQGNSAPDKSGLPSDRFSAERTGGSVSTLTIQRTQQEDSAVYLCASGGWAEAFFGQGTRLTVV.

The J gene is TRBJ2-5, the V gene TRBV7-2; TRBD2 matches at 15 bases. Germline CDR1 and CDR2: SGHTA and FQGNSA. The CDR3 length is 15 residues. J lost 4 bases, V lost 5 bases, and 2 bases had no gene match. CDR3 sequence reads: CASSRTSGRGETQYF. For the CDR3, the DNA is TGTGCCAGCAGCCGGACTAGCGGGAGGGGAGAGACCCAGTACTTC.